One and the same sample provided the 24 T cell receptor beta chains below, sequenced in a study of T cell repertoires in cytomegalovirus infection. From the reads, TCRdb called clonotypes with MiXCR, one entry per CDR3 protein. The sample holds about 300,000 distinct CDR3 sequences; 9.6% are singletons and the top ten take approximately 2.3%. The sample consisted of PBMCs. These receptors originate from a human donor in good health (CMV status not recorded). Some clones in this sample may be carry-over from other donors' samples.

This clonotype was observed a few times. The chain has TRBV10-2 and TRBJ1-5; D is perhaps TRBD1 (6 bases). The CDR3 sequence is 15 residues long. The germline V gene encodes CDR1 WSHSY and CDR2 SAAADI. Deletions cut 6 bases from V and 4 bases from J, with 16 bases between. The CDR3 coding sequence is TGCGCCAGCAGCCGGGACACTACCCTTAATCAGCCCCAGCATTTT. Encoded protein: CASSRDTTLNQPQHF.

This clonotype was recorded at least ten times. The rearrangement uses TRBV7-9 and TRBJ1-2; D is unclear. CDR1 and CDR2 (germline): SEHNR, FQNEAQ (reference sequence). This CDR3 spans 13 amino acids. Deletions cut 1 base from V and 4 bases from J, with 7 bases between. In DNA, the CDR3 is TGTGCCAGCAGCTTAGTAACGATCTATGGCTACACCTTC. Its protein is CASSLVTIYGYTF.

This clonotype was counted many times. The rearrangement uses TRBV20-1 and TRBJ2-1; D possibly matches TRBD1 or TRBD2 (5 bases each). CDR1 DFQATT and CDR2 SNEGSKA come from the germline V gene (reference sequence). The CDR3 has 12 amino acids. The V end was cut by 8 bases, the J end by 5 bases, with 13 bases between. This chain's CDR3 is CSLRDQNNEQFF. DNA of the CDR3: TGCAGTCTCCGGGACCAAAACAATGAGCAGTTCTTC.

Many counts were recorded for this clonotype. This CDR3 reads CASSSKGTDRNTEAFF. The CDR3 coding sequence is TGTGCCAGCAGCTCAAAGGGCACCGACAGGAACACTGAAGCTTTCTTT. The chain recombines TRBV7-2 with TRBJ1-1, with a weak D call TRBD1 (5 bases). In germline, CDR1 is SGHTA, CDR2 FQGNSA. The CDR3 spans 16 residues. The V end was cut by 4 bases, the J end by 1 base, with 16 bases between.

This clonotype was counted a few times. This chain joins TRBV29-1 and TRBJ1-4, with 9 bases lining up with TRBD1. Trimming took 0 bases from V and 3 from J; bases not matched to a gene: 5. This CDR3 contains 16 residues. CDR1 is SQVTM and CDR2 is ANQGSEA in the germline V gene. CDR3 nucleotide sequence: TGCAGCGTTGAAGATCGGAGGGACAGGGCTAATGAAAAACTGTTTTTT. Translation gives CSVEDRRDRANEKLFF.

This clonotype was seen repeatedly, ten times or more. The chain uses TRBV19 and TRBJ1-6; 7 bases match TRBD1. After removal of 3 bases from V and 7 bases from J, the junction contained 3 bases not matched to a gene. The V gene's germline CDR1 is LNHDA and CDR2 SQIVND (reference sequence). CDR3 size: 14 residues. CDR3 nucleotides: TGTGCCAGTAGTATCGGGACAGTGAATTCACCCCTCCACTTT. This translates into CASSIGTVNSPLHF. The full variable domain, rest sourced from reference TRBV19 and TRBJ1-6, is DGGITQSPKYLFRKEGQNVTLSCEQNLNHDAMYWYRQDPGQGLRLIYYSQIVNDFQKGDIAEGYSVSREKKESFPLTVTSAQKNPTAFYLCASSIGTVNSPLHFGNGTRLTVT.

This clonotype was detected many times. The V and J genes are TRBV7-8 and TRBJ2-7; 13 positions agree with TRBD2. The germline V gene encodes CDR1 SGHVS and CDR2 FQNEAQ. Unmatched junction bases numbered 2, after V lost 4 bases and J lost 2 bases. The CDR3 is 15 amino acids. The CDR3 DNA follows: TGTGCCAGCAGCTGGGGACTAGCGGGAACCTACGAGCAGTACGTC. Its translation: CASSWGLAGTYEQYV.

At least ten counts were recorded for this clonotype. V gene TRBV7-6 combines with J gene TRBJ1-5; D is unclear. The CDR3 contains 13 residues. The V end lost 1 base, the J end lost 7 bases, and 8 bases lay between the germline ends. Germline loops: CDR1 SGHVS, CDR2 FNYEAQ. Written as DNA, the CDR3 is TGTGCCAGCAGCTTAGGCGTCGGGCAGCCCCAGCATTTT. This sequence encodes CASSLGVGQPQHF.

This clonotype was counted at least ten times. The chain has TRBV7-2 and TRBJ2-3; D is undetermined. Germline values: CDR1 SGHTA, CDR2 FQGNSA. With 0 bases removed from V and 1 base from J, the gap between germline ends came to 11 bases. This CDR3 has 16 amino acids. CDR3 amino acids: CASSLAVLVGTDTQYF. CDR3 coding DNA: TGTGCCAGCAGCTTAGCTGTCCTGGTCGGCACAGATACGCAGTATTTT.

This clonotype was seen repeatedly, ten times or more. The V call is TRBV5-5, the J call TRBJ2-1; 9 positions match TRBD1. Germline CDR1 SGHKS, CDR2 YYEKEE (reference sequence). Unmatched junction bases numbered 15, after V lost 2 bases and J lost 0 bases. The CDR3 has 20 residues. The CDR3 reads CASSLLFPGQGRTSYNEQFF. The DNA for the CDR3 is TGTGCCAGCAGCTTATTATTCCCTGGACAGGGGCGCACCTCCTACAATGAGCAGTTCTTC.

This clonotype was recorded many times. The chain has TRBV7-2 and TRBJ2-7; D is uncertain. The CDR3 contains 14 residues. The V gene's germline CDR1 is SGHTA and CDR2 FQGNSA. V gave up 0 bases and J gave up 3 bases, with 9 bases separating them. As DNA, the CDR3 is TGTGCCAGCAGCTTAGCGGTGACGGACTACGAGCAGTACTTC. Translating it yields CASSLAVTDYEQYF. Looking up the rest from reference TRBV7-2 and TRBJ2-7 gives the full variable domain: GAGVSQSPSNKVTEKGKDVELRCDPISGHTALYWYRQSLGQGLEFLIYFQGNSAPDKSGLPSDRFSAERTGGSVSTLTIQRTQQEDSAVYLCASSLAVTDYEQYFGPGTRLTVT.

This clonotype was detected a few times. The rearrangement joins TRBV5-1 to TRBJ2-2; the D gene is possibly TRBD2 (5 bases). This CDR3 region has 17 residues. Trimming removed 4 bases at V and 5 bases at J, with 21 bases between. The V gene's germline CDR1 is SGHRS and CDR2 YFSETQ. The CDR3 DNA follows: TGCGCCAGCAGCCTACGGACTGGCACGGATGTTACCGGGGAGCTGTTTTTT. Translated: CASSLRTGTDVTGELFF.

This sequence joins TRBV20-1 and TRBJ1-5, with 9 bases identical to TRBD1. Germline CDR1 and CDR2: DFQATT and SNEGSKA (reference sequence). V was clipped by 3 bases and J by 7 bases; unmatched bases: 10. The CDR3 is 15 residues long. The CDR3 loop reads CSARGTGGAWQPQHF. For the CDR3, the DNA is TGCAGTGCTAGGGGTACAGGGGGCGCGTGGCAGCCCCAGCATTTT.

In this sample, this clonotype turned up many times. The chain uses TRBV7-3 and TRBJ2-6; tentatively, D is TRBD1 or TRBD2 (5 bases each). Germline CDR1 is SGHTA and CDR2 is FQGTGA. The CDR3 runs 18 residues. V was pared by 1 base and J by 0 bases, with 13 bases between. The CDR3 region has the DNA TGTGCCAGCAGCTTAATCGGGACGGCAAACTCTGGGGCCAACGTCCTGACTTTC. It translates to CASSLIGTANSGANVLTF.

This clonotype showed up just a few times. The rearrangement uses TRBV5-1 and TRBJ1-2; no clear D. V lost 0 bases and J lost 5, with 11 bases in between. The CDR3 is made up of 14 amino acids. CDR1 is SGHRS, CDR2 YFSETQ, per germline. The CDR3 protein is CASSLAEPRYGYTF. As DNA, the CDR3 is TGCGCCAGCAGCTTGGCCGAGCCGAGATATGGCTACACCTTC.

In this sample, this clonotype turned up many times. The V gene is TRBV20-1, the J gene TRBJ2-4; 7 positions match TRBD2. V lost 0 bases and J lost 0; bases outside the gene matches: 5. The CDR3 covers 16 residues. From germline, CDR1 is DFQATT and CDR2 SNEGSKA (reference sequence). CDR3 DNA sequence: TGCAGTGCTAGAGAAGCCAGCGGGGCAGCCAAAAACATTCAGTACTTC. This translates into CSAREASGAAKNIQYF.

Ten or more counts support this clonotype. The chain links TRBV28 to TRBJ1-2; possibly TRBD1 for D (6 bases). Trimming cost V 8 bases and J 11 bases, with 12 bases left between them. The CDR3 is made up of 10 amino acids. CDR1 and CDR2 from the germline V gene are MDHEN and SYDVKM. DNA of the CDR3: TGTGCCAGCCAGAAGGGGGAATACACCTTC. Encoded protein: CASQKGEYTF.

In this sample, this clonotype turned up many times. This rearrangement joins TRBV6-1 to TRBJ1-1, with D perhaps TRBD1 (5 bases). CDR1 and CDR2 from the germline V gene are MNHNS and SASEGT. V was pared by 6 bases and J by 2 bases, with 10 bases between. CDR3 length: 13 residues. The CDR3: CASRSQGNTEAFF. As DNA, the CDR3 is TGTGCCAGCAGGTCCCAGGGTAACACTGAAGCTTTCTTT.

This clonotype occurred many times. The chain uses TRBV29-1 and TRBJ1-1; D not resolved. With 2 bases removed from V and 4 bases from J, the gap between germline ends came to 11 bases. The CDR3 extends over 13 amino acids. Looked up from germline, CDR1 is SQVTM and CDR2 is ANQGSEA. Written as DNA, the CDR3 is TGCAGCGTTGAAAGGGTCCTCGGCACTGAAGCTTTCTTT. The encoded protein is CSVERVLGTEAFF.

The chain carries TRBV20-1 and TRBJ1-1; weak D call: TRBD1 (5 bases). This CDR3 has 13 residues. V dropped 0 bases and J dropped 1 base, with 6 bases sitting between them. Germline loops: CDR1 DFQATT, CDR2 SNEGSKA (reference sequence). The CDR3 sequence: CSAREGPNTEAFF. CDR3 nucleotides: TGCAGTGCTAGAGAGGGGCCGAACACTGAAGCTTTCTTT.

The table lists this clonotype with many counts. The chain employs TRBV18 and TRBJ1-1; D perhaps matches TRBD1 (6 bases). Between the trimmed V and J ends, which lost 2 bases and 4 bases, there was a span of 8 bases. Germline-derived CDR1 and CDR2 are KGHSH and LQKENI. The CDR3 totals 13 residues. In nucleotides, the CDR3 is TGTGCCAGCTCACCAACAGGGCCCACTGAAGCTTTCTTT. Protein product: CASSPTGPTEAFF.

CDR3 DNA: TGTGCCAGCAGTTACTCGTGGCAGGGGGATCAGCCCCAGCATTTT. It codes for CASSYSWQGDQPQHF. This chain uses TRBV6-6 with TRBJ1-5; 7 nucleotides agree with TRBD1. This CDR3 has 15 residues. V lost 0 bases, J lost 5 bases, and 4 bases stayed unmatched. Per the germline V gene, CDR1 is MNHNY and CDR2 is SVGAGI (reference sequence).

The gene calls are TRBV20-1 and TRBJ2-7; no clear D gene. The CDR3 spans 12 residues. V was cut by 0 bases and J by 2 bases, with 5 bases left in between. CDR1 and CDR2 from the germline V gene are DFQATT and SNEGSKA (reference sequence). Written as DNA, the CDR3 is TGCAGTGCTAGAGATCTGACCTACGAGCAGTACTTC. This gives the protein CSARDLTYEQYF.

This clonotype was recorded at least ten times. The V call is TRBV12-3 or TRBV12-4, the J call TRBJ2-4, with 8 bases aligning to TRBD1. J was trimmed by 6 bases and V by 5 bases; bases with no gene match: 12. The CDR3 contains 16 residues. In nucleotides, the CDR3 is TGTGCCAGCAGTATGACCGGACAGGGCGGGATAAACATTCAGTACTTC. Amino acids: CASSMTGQGGINIQYF.